These T cell receptor beta chains were read from a single sample in a study of CD8+CD57+ T cells in acquired aplastic anemia. TCRdb used MiXCR to reprocess the reads, holding one entry per CDR3 protein. The sample gives approximately 260,000 distinct CDR3 sequences, 70% to 85% of which show up once; about two fifths is in the top ten. The source material was sorted CD4+, CD8+, or CD8+CD57+ T cells (not recorded which) from PBMCs. All receptors come from a human donor with aplastic anemia. The CDR3 runs from the conserved cysteine through the conserved F or W. D genes are given only for firm matches. Some rows mark clone size as missing; the rest say once, few, many or name a class of expanded clone.

J gene: TRBJ1-2; V gene: TRBV7-2; D gene: .; clone size: .; CDR3 DNA: TGTGCCAGCAGCTGTCGTGGAGGGTCAAAGTATGGCTACACCTTC; CDR3 protein: CASSCRGGSKYGYTF
J gene: TRBJ2-2; V gene: TRBV7-3; D gene: TRBD2; clone size: many; CDR3 DNA: TGTGCCAGCAGCTTAAGACCCCCGAGCGGGAACCCCGGGGAGCTGTTTTTT; CDR3 protein: CASSLRPPSGNPGELFF
J gene: TRBJ2-7; V gene: TRBV7-9; D gene: .; clone size: .; CDR3 DNA: TGTGCCAGCAGCCCGAGAAGGAGGGGCTACGAGCAGTACTTC; CDR3 protein: CASSPRRRGYEQYF
J gene: TRBJ2-7; V gene: TRBV2; D gene: .; clone size: .; CDR3 DNA: TGTGCCAGCAGCTTAGGGTTCGATGGCAGTTATTTCGAGCAATACTTC; CDR3 protein: CASSLGFDGSYFEQYF
J gene: TRBJ2-3; V gene: TRBV7-9; D gene: .; clone size: .; CDR3 DNA: TGTGCCAGCAGCTTAAGGGGAGGTCACTATCCCCAGTATTTT; CDR3 protein: CASSLRGGHYPQYF
J gene: TRBJ1-1; V gene: TRBV4-1; D gene: TRBD1; clone size: .; CDR3 DNA: TGCGCCAGCAGCCAGGAAGGGACAGGGGACACTGAAGCTTTCTTT; CDR3 protein: CASSQEGTGDTEAFF
J gene: TRBJ2-5; V gene: TRBV7-9; D gene: .; clone size: .; CDR3 DNA: TGTGCCACCAGCAGAGGCGCGGAGGAGGAGACCCACCAGTTC; CDR3 protein: CATSRGAEEETHQF
J gene: TRBJ2-1; V gene: TRBV2; D gene: .; clone size: .; CDR3 DNA: TGTGCCAGCAGCAGAGATAGAGGGGGGGGGAATGAGCAGTTCTTC; CDR3 protein: CASSRDRGGGNEQFF
J gene: TRBJ1-1; V gene: TRBV7-3; D gene: TRBD1; clone size: .; CDR3 DNA: TGTGCCAGCAGCTCGGACAGGGGGCATTCACCCCTCCCCTTCTTT; CDR3 protein: CASSSDRGHSPLPFF
J gene: TRBJ2-7; V gene: TRBV7-2; D gene: TRBD1; clone size: once; CDR3 DNA: TGTGCCAGCAGCTTAGGGGACAGGGATTTAGACGAGCAGTACTTC; CDR3 protein: CASSLGDRDLDEQYF
J gene: TRBJ2-7; V gene: TRBV6-2/TRBV6-3; D gene: TRBD2; clone size: few; CDR3 DNA: TGTGCCAGCAGTGTACTAGCGGGGACCTACGAGCAGTACTTC; CDR3 protein: CASSVLAGTYEQYF
J gene: TRBJ2-7; V gene: TRBV19; D gene: TRBD1; clone size: few; CDR3 DNA: TGTGCCAGTAGCCCGGGACAGAACTACGAGCAGTACTTC; CDR3 protein: CASSPGQNYEQYF
J gene: TRBJ2-7; V gene: TRBV6-4; D gene: .; clone size: .; CDR3 DNA: TGTGCCAGCAGTTCAGTCCGGGCCAGGGATGGCGAGCAGTACTTC; CDR3 protein: CASSSVRARDGEQYF
J gene: TRBJ2-5; V gene: TRBV5-1; D gene: .; clone size: .; CDR3 DNA: TGTGCCAGTAGTTTGGGACCCGGACGGTGGGAGACCCAGTACTTC; CDR3 protein: CASSLGPGRWETQYF
J gene: TRBJ1-1; V gene: TRBV19; D gene: TRBD1; clone size: .; CDR3 DNA: TGTGCCAGCAGCCTGACAGGGGTCACTGAAGCTTTCTTT; CDR3 protein: CASSLTGVTEAFF
J gene: TRBJ2-7; V gene: TRBV2; D gene: .; clone size: .; CDR3 DNA: TGTGCCAGCAGTGAGCCAGAGCTGCTGGTACACGAGCAGTACTTC; CDR3 protein: CASSEPELLVHEQYF
J gene: TRBJ1-5; V gene: TRBV4-3; D gene: .; clone size: few; CDR3 DNA: TGCGCCAGCAGCCAAGGGGCAGGAGGGCCCCAGCATTTT; CDR3 protein: CASSQGAGGPQHF
J gene: TRBJ2-5; V gene: TRBV25-1; D gene: TRBD1; clone size: .; CDR3 DNA: TGTGCCAGCAGTCGGACAGGGAGACAAGAGACCCAGTACTTC; CDR3 protein: CASSRTGRQETQYF
J gene: TRBJ1-6; V gene: TRBV12-3/TRBV12-4; D gene: .; clone size: .; CDR3 DNA: TGTGCCAGCAGTTTAGGGGGGGCCGGTAATTCACCCCTCCACTTT; CDR3 protein: CASSLGGAGNSPLHF
J gene: TRBJ2-7; V gene: TRBV7-6; D gene: .; clone size: .; CDR3 DNA: TGTGCCAGCAGCGACCGGGGCCGAGAGTACGACCAGTACTTC; CDR3 protein: CASSDRGREYDQYF
J gene: TRBJ2-5; V gene: TRBV19; D gene: TRBD2; clone size: once; CDR3 DNA: TGTGCCAGTAGTTTTAGCGGGGAAGAGACCCAGTACTTC; CDR3 protein: CASSFSGEETQYF
J gene: TRBJ2-1; V gene: TRBV9; D gene: .; clone size: .; CDR3 DNA: TGTGCCAGCAGCGTGGATGGGGGAGCTGGCTACACGCAGTTCTTC; CDR3 protein: CASSVDGGAGYTQFF
J gene: TRBJ1-4; V gene: TRBV25-1; D gene: TRBD1; clone size: .; CDR3 DNA: TGTGCCAGCAGTGAATTCAGGGGGACGGACAATGAAAAACTGTTTTTT; CDR3 protein: CASSEFRGTDNEKLFF
J gene: TRBJ2-5; V gene: TRBV7-9; D gene: TRBD2; clone size: .; CDR3 DNA: TGTGCCACCAGCTTTCAAAGCGACGGGGGGAGCGATGAGTTC; CDR3 protein: CATSFQSDGGSDEF
J gene: TRBJ1-1; V gene: TRBV7-9; D gene: .; clone size: .; CDR3 DNA: TGTGCCAGCAGCTTAGATGTGAGAGACAACACTGAAGTTTTCTTT; CDR3 protein: CASSLDVRDNTEVFF
J gene: TRBJ2-1; V gene: TRBV7-8; D gene: TRBD2; clone size: .; CDR3 DNA: TGTGCCAGCAGCGCCGGACCTAGCGGAATAGATGCGCAGTTCTTC; CDR3 protein: CASSAGPSGIDAQFF
J gene: TRBJ1-5; V gene: TRBV7-9; D gene: .; clone size: .; CDR3 DNA: TGTGCCAGCAGTGAGTTACCCGGGGATCAGCTCTTTCGATTT; CDR3 protein: CASSELPGDQLFRF
J gene: TRBJ2-3; V gene: TRBV7-6; D gene: .; clone size: .; CDR3 DNA: TGTGCCAGCAGCTTACAGGGGTCAGATACGCAGTATTTT; CDR3 protein: CASSLQGSDTQYF
J gene: TRBJ2-5; V gene: TRBV9; D gene: .; clone size: .; CDR3 DNA: TGTGCCAGCAGCGAAGGTTCCGGGTCGCAGTATTTTCAGTACTTC; CDR3 protein: CASSEGSGSQYFQYF
J gene: TRBJ2-7; V gene: TRBV7-2; D gene: TRBD2; clone size: .; CDR3 DNA: TGTGCCAGCAGCCCCGCGGGGGGACCCGGTTCCTACGAGCAGTACTTC; CDR3 protein: CASSPAGGPGSYEQYF
J gene: TRBJ2-7; V gene: TRBV5-6; D gene: .; clone size: .; CDR3 DNA: TGTGCCAGCAGCTCTCAAAGAATTAGATTCGAGCAGTACTTC; CDR3 protein: CASSSQRIRFEQYF
J gene: TRBJ2-5; V gene: TRBV7-7; D gene: .; clone size: .; CDR3 DNA: TGTGCCGCTAGCAGAGGGGCAGACCACCAGACCCAGTACTTC; CDR3 protein: CAASRGADHQTQYF
J gene: TRBJ1-1; V gene: TRBV29-1; D gene: TRBD1; clone size: few; CDR3 DNA: TGCAGCGTGGGACAGGGGAAGACTGAAGCTTTCTTT; CDR3 protein: CSVGQGKTEAFF
J gene: TRBJ2-5; V gene: TRBV7-3; D gene: .; clone size: .; CDR3 DNA: TGTGCCAGCAGCCCCGGCGGCGAGAACGAGGACACGCAGTTC; CDR3 protein: CASSPGGENEDTQF
J gene: TRBJ1-1; V gene: TRBV9; D gene: .; clone size: .; CDR3 DNA: TGTGCCAGCAGCGTAGGGCTCCCACAGGGCAGAAACACTTTCTTT; CDR3 protein: CASSVGLPQGRNTFF
J gene: TRBJ2-2; V gene: TRBV19; D gene: .; clone size: .; CDR3 DNA: TGTGCCAGTAGGTGGGTCACCAACACCGGGGAGCTGTTTTTT; CDR3 protein: CASRWVTNTGELFF
J gene: TRBJ2-3; V gene: TRBV7-7; D gene: .; clone size: .; CDR3 DNA: TGTGCCAGCAGCTTCTATAGCCAAGAGACTCAGTACTTCTTT; CDR3 protein: CASSFYSQETQYFF
J gene: TRBJ2-1; V gene: TRBV7-2; D gene: .; clone size: .; CDR3 DNA: TGTGCCAGCAGCTTACAGGGCTACAATGAGCAGTTCTTC; CDR3 protein: CASSLQGYNEQFF
J gene: TRBJ1-5; V gene: TRBV2; D gene: .; clone size: .; CDR3 DNA: TGTGCCAGCAGCTTTGCGGGAGGTCCTGGTACGCAGCATTTT; CDR3 protein: CASSFAGGPGTQHF
J gene: TRBJ2-4; V gene: TRBV9; D gene: .; clone size: few; CDR3 DNA: TGTGCCAGCGGCGGAGGGGGGAATACTCAGTACTTT; CDR3 protein: CASGGGGNTQYF
J gene: TRBJ2-7; V gene: TRBV7-8; D gene: TRBD2; clone size: few; CDR3 DNA: TGTGCCAGCAGCTTAGCGGGAGGGGACTATACGCAGTACTTC; CDR3 protein: CASSLAGGDYTQYF
J gene: TRBJ2-1; V gene: TRBV7-6; D gene: TRBD2; clone size: .; CDR3 DNA: TGTGCCAGCAGCCTACAAAGAGGCGGGGGGAGCGCTGAGCAGTTCTTC; CDR3 protein: CASSLQRGGGSAEQFF
J gene: TRBJ2-3; V gene: TRBV7-8; D gene: .; clone size: .; CDR3 DNA: TGTGCCAGCGGGGACGGGGGAGGAGCTGATACGTATTTT; CDR3 protein: CASGDGGGADTYF
J gene: TRBJ2-3; V gene: TRBV15; D gene: TRBD1; clone size: .; CDR3 DNA: TGTGCCGGACAGGGGGCTAGCTTCACAGATACGCAGTATTTT; CDR3 protein: CAGQGASFTDTQYF
J gene: TRBJ1-1; V gene: TRBV9; D gene: .; clone size: .; CDR3 DNA: TGTGCCAGCAGCGTAGGGTCAGGGGCGCTCGATTTTGCTTTCTTT; CDR3 protein: CASSVGSGALDFAFF
J gene: TRBJ2-5; V gene: TRBV20-1; D gene: TRBD1; clone size: .; CDR3 DNA: TGCAGTGCTAGAGGCCTCGGGACAGGGGAACAAGAGACCCAGTACTTC; CDR3 protein: CSARGLGTGEQETQYF
J gene: TRBJ2-3; V gene: TRBV9; D gene: .; clone size: .; CDR3 DNA: TGTGCCAGCAGCGAAGAGGACTATCCCCTGGTGACCAATACGCAGTATTTT; CDR3 protein: CASSEEDYPLVTNTQYF
J gene: TRBJ2-7; V gene: TRBV9; D gene: .; clone size: .; CDR3 DNA: TGTGCCAGCAGCGGCCGGGACCGAGCGGAAGGAAACAACTTC; CDR3 protein: CASSGRDRAEGNNF
J gene: TRBJ1-2; V gene: TRBV25-1; D gene: .; clone size: .; CDR3 DNA: TGTGCCAGCAGTGAATCCTATGACCCTGGAAACACCTTC; CDR3 protein: CASSESYDPGNTF
J gene: TRBJ2-5; V gene: TRBV7-3; D gene: TRBD1; clone size: .; CDR3 DNA: TGTGCCAGCAGCTTAGACGGGACAGGGAACAAGAAAGCTTTCTTC; CDR3 protein: CASSLDGTGNKKAFF
J gene: TRBJ1-1; V gene: TRBV24-1; D gene: .; clone size: few; CDR3 DNA: TGTGCCACCAGTGACGCCGGACGGTCGCCTGAAGCTTTCTTT; CDR3 protein: CATSDAGRSPEAFF